A single sample is the source of the 30 T cell receptor beta chains below, sequenced in a study of T cell clonality in common variable immunodeficiency (dated by TCRdb to about 2015). Libraries were built with the immunoSEQ multiplex PCR assay. Entries here come from immuneACCESS through TCRdb and include only in-frame sequences with V and J called. Some clones fail to appear in such tables; in the studies checked, an unresolved V gene covers under half of the shortfall, and the cause of the remainder is unknown. In this sample the table shows fewer than 75,000 clones, and no singletons are among them. The ten largest clones capture 1.7% of the sample. The specimen was peripheral blood mononuclear cells. These receptor sequences come from a person aged 18 to 70 in good health.

In this sample, this clone turned up many times. Read sequence stops 3 residues before the CDR3 end, and the germline J gene provides the missing end. The chain carries TRBV5-1 and TRBJ2-7; tentative D call: TRBD2 (6 bases). Trimming left V 0 bases short and J 3 bases short, with 10 bases between. Per the germline V gene, CDR1 is SGHRS and CDR2 is YFSETQ. The CDR3 consists of 14 residues. CDR3 DNA, as far as it was read: TGCGCCAGCAGCTTGGACCGACTAGACTACGAG. It specifies CASSLDRLDYE. The full CDR3 is CASSLDRLDYEQYF.

In its sample, this clone was seen a few times. Sequencing ends 3 residues short of the CDR3 end; the germline J gene provides the rest. V gene TRBV7-9 combines with J gene TRBJ1-2; 7 bases align to TRBD1. The CDR3 consists of 15 residues. CDR1 is SEHNR and CDR2 is FQNEAQ in the germline V gene (reference sequence). V shed 1 base and J 4 bases; nucleotides not matched to a gene: 6. CDR3 in amino acids: CASSLGDRGIYGYTF. The covered CDR3 bases are TGTGCCAGCAGCTTAGGGGACAGAGGGATCTATGGC.

This clone was found many times. The read ends 3 residues early relative to the CDR3; the germline J gene fills the gap. The rearrangement joins TRBV11-2 to TRBJ1-5; 8 nucleotides match TRBD1. Germline CDR1 reads SGHAT; CDR2 reads FQNNGV. This CDR3 spans 15 amino acids. With 5 bases clipped from V and 0 bases from J, the junction kept 3 bases outside the gene matches. The CDR3 is CASSEQGGSNQPQHF. CDR3 DNA (partial): TGTGCCAGCAGCGAACAGGGGGGTAGCAATCAGCCC.

The table lists this clone with many counts. The read stops 3 residues short of the end of the CDR3; the missing end is completed from the germline J gene. The gene calls are TRBV6-4 and TRBJ2-2, with 9 bases identical to TRBD2. Trimming took 5 bases from V and 6 from J; bases not matched to a gene: 7. This CDR3 has 15 amino acids. From germline, CDR1 is MRHNA and CDR2 SNTAGT. This chain's CDR3 is CASSPTGLASGELFF. The CDR3 DNA, read in part, is TGTGCCAGCAGTCCTACGGGACTAGCCTCCGGGGAG.

This clone was seen more than once but under ten times. The missing CDR3 end, 3 residues past where the read stops, is filled in from the germline J gene. The chain joins TRBV11-2 to TRBJ2-7; D perhaps matches TRBD2 (6 bases). The V and J ends lost 5 bases and 3 bases respectively, with 8 bases between them. Germline V gene lookup returns CDR1 SGHAT and CDR2 FQNNGV. The length of the CDR3 is 12 residues. CDR3 amino acids: CASSPDYYEQYF. The DNA read from the CDR3 is TGTGCCAGCAGCCCGGACTACTACGAG.

There are many counts of this clone. The CDR3 protein is CASSLQEAGNTIYF. The CDR3 bases that were read are TGCGCCAGCAGCTTACAGGAGGCTGGAAACACC. V and J are TRBV5-1 and TRBJ1-3, with D perhaps matching TRBD1 (5 bases). The read finishes 3 residues shy of the CDR3 end, and the germline J gene is used to complete it. Between the trimmed V and J ends, which lost 2 bases and 2 bases, there was a span of 8 bases. This CDR3 comprises 14 residues. The V gene's germline CDR1 is SGHRS and CDR2 YFSETQ.

This clone was detected many times. From the germline J gene comes the end of the CDR3, since the read stops 3 residues before it. J is TRBJ1-5 and V is TRBV15, with 8 bases aligning to TRBD1. Germline V gene sequence: CDR1 LNHNV, CDR2 YYDKDF (reference sequence). The CDR3 covers 16 residues. The V and J ends lost 0 bases and 5 bases, in that order; junction bases with no gene match: 6. CDR3 sequence reads: CATSRDPGRGHQPQHF. The CDR3 bases that were read are TGTGCCACCAGCAGAGATCCGGGCAGGGGGCATCAGCCC.

This clone occurred many times. The read ends 3 residues before the CDR3 terminus; that terminus is restored from the germline J gene. The chain recombines TRBV20-1 with TRBJ2-3; TRBD2 aligns across 7 bases. Germline assignment: CDR1 DFQATT and CDR2 SNEGSKA (reference sequence). The CDR3 runs to 13 residues. J was trimmed by 3 bases and V by 6 bases; bases with no gene match: 6. The covered CDR3 bases are TGCAGTGCCCCTTGGGAGGGGACAGATACG. This gives the protein CSAPWEGTDT. From start to end, the CDR3 is CSAPWEGTDTQYF.

This clone appeared many times. The read terminates 3 residues ahead of where the CDR3 ends, so the germline J gene completes it. The chain carries TRBV29-1 and TRBJ1-4; a weak D match, TRBD1 (6 bases). Between the trimmed V and J ends, which lost 2 bases and 2 bases, there was a span of 12 bases. Looked up from germline, CDR1 is SQVTM and CDR2 is ANQGSEA. The CDR3 has 15 amino acids. CDR3 protein: CSVELGARTNEKLFF. CDR3 DNA, as far as it was read: TGCAGCGTTGAACTGGGGGCGCGTACTAATGAAAAA.

This clone has a count of ten or more. The CDR3 goes on 3 residues after the read ends, and that part is filled in from the germline J gene. This chain uses TRBV14 with TRBJ2-7; TRBD1 agrees at 9 bases. CDR1 is SGHDN and CDR2 is FVKESK in the germline V gene. V dropped 8 bases and J dropped 4; count of bases not matched to a gene: 15. This CDR3 is built from 16 residues. The CDR3 DNA, read in part, is TGTGCCAGCTCTTTCCGCCCGGGGACAGGGCGTTACGAG. Translating gives CASSFRPGTGRYE. The full-length CDR3 reads as CASSFRPGTGRYEQYF.

In its sample, this clone was seen many times. From the germline J gene comes the end of the CDR3, since the read stops 3 residues before it. The rearrangement uses TRBV20-1 and TRBJ1-1; 7 bases are shared with TRBD1. Germline CDR1 and CDR2: DFQATT and SNEGSKA (reference sequence). With 0 bases clipped from V and 3 bases from J, the junction kept 7 bases outside the gene matches. The CDR3 covers 15 residues. CDR3 region: CSARDSRGHDTEAFF. The sequenced part of the CDR3 DNA is TGCAGTGCTAGAGATTCAAGGGGGCATGACACTGAA.

The sample holds many counts of this clone. The read ends 3 residues before the CDR3 terminus; that terminus is restored from the germline J gene. This chain connects TRBV5-5 to TRBJ2-2; D ambiguous. This CDR3 has 15 residues. Per germline, CDR1 SGHKS and CDR2 YYEKEE (reference sequence). Trimming removed 4 bases from V and 1 base from J, with 11 bases in between. The sequenced part of the CDR3 DNA is TGTGCCAGCAGCCATTCCAGGCTGAACACCGGGGAG. Translating gives CASSHSRLNTGE. The entire CDR3 is CASSHSRLNTGELFF.

This clone has a count of ten or more. Read coverage stops 3 residues before the CDR3 terminus; the germline J gene supplies the remainder. The chain couples TRBV7-3 to TRBJ2-5; 9 positions match TRBD2. V trimming: 2 bases; J trimming: 5 bases; junction bases outside the gene matches: 6. The CDR3 spans 15 residues. Germline V CDR1 and CDR2: SGHTA, FQGTGA. CDR3 sequence reads: CASSLGLAGRETQYF. The CDR3 DNA, read in part, is TGTGCCAGCAGCTTAGGGCTAGCGGGACGGGAGACC.

This clone was seen ten or more times. The CDR3 is cut off 3 residues early in the read; its end comes from the germline J gene. This chain connects TRBV9 to TRBJ1-2, with a weak D call TRBD1 (5 bases). The germline V and J ends were trimmed by 0 bases and 2 bases, with 17 bases remaining between them. Looked up from germline, CDR1 is SGDLS and CDR2 is YYNGEE. The CDR3 extends over 17 amino acids. The sequenced CDR3 bases are TGTGCCAGCAGCGTAGTGACAGACACCCTGGCGAACTATGGC. Translating gives CASSVVTDTLANYG. The CDR3 as a whole reads CASSVVTDTLANYGYTF.

Details on this clone: The sequence runs out 3 residues before the end of the CDR3; the remainder is reconstructed from the germline J gene. Other DNA sequences within the sample encode an identical CDR3. This rearrangement joins TRBV19 to TRBJ2-1; 11 nucleotides line up with TRBD2. Trimming cost V 6 bases and J 2 bases; bases outside gene matches: 3. Germline V CDR1 and CDR2: LNHDA, SQIVND (reference sequence). The CDR3 extends over 15 amino acids. This CDR3 is CASRKTSGAYNEQFF. The CDR3 DNA, read in part, is TGTGCCAGTAGAAAGACTAGCGGGGCCTACAATGAG.

The table lists this clone with many counts. The CDR3 region is CASSPGDREATEAFF. CDR3 DNA, as far as it was read: TGCGCCAGCAGCCCCGGGGACAGGGAGGCCACTGAA. V and J are TRBV5-1 and TRBJ1-1, with 9 bases fitting TRBD1. The sequence runs out 3 residues before the end of the CDR3; the remainder is reconstructed from the germline J gene. The CDR3 loop spans 15 amino acids. With 4 bases clipped from V and 4 bases from J, the junction kept 8 bases outside the gene matches. Germline V gene lookup returns CDR1 SGHRS and CDR2 YFSETQ.

This clone has a count of ten or more. The sequenced fragment ends 3 residues before the CDR3 boundary, so the rest is inferred from the germline J gene. V is TRBV28 and J is TRBJ2-7; TRBD2 aligns across 8 bases. Germline CDR1 MDHEN, CDR2 SYDVKM. J lost 3 bases, V lost 3 bases, and 13 bases had no gene match. This CDR3 has 17 amino acids. The sequenced CDR3 bases are TGTGCCAGCAGTTTGATCTTCTCGGGACTAGTCTACTACGAG. Translated, it gives CASSLIFSGLVYYE. The full CDR3 sequence reads CASSLIFSGLVYYEQYF.

The table lists this clone with many counts. The read falls 3 residues short of the CDR3 end, and the missing part is taken from the germline J gene. The V call is TRBV20-1, the J call TRBJ2-5; D uncertain. The CDR3 runs 14 residues. CDR1 is DFQATT, CDR2 SNEGSKA, per germline (reference sequence). V was clipped by 0 bases and J by 7 bases, with 15 bases between them. The sequenced part of the CDR3 DNA is TGCAGTGCTAGAGATCTAACAGCTGGTCGGACC. This encodes CSARDLTAGRT. The whole CDR3 protein reads CSARDLTAGRTQYF.

This clone was detected many times. The CDR3 end falls 3 residues outside the read, so it is completed with the germline J gene. The J gene is TRBJ1-1, the V gene TRBV5-6, with 8 bases that match TRBD1. Looked up from germline, CDR1 is SGHDT and CDR2 is YYEEEE. With V trimmed by 4 bases and J by 5 bases, 7 bases remained unmatched. The CDR3 sequence is 14 residues long. CDR3: CASSNVDRETEAFF. The sequenced part of the CDR3 DNA is TGTGCCAGCAGCAATGTGGACAGGGAAACTGAA.

This clone occurred many times. The sequenced fragment ends 3 residues before the CDR3 boundary, so the rest is inferred from the germline J gene. This sequence joins TRBV20-1 and TRBJ2-3; possibly TRBD2 for D (5 bases). CDR1 is DFQATT, CDR2 SNEGSKA, per germline (reference sequence). This CDR3 is 16 amino acids long. V was shortened by 0 bases and J by 0 bases, with 13 bases between the two germline ends. The CDR3 spells CSARDRRRASTDTQYF. The CDR3 DNA, read in part, is TGCAGTGCTAGAGATCGCAGGCGGGCGAGCACAGATACG.

This clone was counted between two and nine times. The read stops 3 residues short of the end of the CDR3; the missing end is completed from the germline J gene. V and J are TRBV19 and TRBJ1-1, with no clear D. V shed 3 bases and J shed 5 bases, with 10 bases lying between them. Germline V CDR1 and CDR2: LNHDA, SQIVND (reference sequence). The CDR3 spans 13 residues. The chain's CDR3 is CASSIGGVTEAFF. The CDR3 bases that were read are TGTGCCAGTAGTATTGGCGGGGTAACTGAA.

This clone was counted ten times or more. The read ends 3 residues before the CDR3 terminus; that terminus is restored from the germline J gene. This chain connects TRBV5-1 to TRBJ1-1, with 10 bases that match TRBD1. V lost 4 bases and J lost 1; bases outside the gene matches: 4. Per germline, CDR1 SGHRS and CDR2 YFSETQ. This CDR3 is 15 amino acids long. The part of the CDR3 DNA that was read is TGCGCCAGCAGCCCAGGACAGGGGGGGAACACTGAA. Its protein product is CASSPGQGGNTE. The CDR3 in full is CASSPGQGGNTEAFF.

This clone has at least ten counts. The CDR3 end lies 3 residues beyond the end of the read and is filled in from the germline J gene. The J gene is TRBJ2-2, the V gene TRBV20-1; D is possibly TRBD2 (6 bases). The CDR3 totals 15 residues. CDR1 and CDR2 (germline): DFQATT, SNEGSKA (reference sequence). Trimming shortened V by 1 base and J by 0 bases, and 9 bases separated the two germline ends. The sequenced CDR3 bases are TGCAGTGCTAGAGGTGCGGGGACGAACACCGGGGAG. As protein: CSARGAGTNTGE. The whole CDR3 is CSARGAGTNTGELFF.

This clone was detected ten times or more. The read is 3 residues too short to cover the CDR3 end, so that end is filled in from the germline J gene. The chain is built from TRBV20-1 and TRBJ1-2; tentative D call: TRBD1 (6 bases). V gave up 0 bases and J gave up 0 bases, with 14 bases separating them. Germline V gene sequence: CDR1 DFQATT, CDR2 SNEGSKA (reference sequence). This CDR3 has 16 amino acids. The CDR3 region is CSARDPGAPANYGYTF. Partial CDR3 DNA: TGCAGTGCTAGAGATCCAGGGGCCCCAGCTAACTATGGC.

This clone was seen at least ten times. The junction does not match germline at one end; this may be a read error. The sequenced fragment ends 3 residues before the CDR3 boundary, so the rest is inferred from the germline J gene. The rearrangement uses TRBV28 and TRBJ2-3; no clear D. CDR1 and CDR2 from the germline V gene are MDHEN and SYDVKM. The CDR3 sequence is 11 residues long. The CDR3 sequence: CASRSTDTQYF. The sequenced part of the CDR3 DNA is TGTGCCAGCAGGAGCACGGATACG.

This clone was recorded many times. The CDR3 region is CASSEQGNYQVVAGELFF. The covered CDR3 bases are TGTGCCAGCAGTGAACAGGGAAATTATCAAGTGGTGGCCGGGGAG. V is TRBV2 and J is TRBJ2-2; D might be TRBD1 (5 bases). Coverage ceases 3 residues before the CDR3 finishes, and the germline J gene fills in the end. Germline V gene lookup returns CDR1 SNHLY and CDR2 FYNNEI. The CDR3 extends over 18 amino acids. Trimming took 2 bases from V and 6 from J, leaving 22 bases between them.

There are many counts of this clone. The read terminates 3 residues before the CDR3 end, so the remaining end is supplied by the germline J gene. The V and J genes are TRBV6-4 and TRBJ2-2, with TRBD2 as a possible D gene (6 bases). Germline V gene data show CDR1 as MRHNA and CDR2 as SNTAGT. The CDR3 contains 14 residues. Trimming stripped 2 bases from V and 2 bases from J, with 6 bases between. The CDR3 sequence: CASSDGTNTGELFF. The CDR3 DNA, read in part, is TGTGCCAGCAGTGACGGGACTAACACCGGGGAG.

This clone showed up many times. The read is 3 residues too short to cover the CDR3 end, so that end is filled in from the germline J gene. The V and J genes are TRBV6-1 and TRBJ2-2; tentatively, D is TRBD1 (6 bases). The CDR3 spans 15 residues. Trimming left V 0 bases short and J 3 bases short, with 8 bases between. Per germline, CDR1 MNHNS and CDR2 SASEGT. Incomplete CDR3 DNA: TGTGCCAGCAGTGAAGCACCAGGGGACACCGGGGAG. This translates into CASSEAPGDTGE. The entire CDR3 sequence reads CASSEAPGDTGELFF.

This clone was detected ten times or more. The read ends 3 residues before the CDR3 terminus; that terminus is restored from the germline J gene. Different DNA sequences within this sample yield the same CDR3. This chain joins TRBV30 and TRBJ1-1, with TRBD1 matching over 7 bases. V was pared by 4 bases and J by 3 bases, with 14 bases of the junction left unmatched. The germline V gene has CDR1 GTSNPN and CDR2 SVGIG (reference sequence). The CDR3 sequence is 16 residues long. The CDR3 DNA, read in part, is TGTGCCTGGATTGCCGGAGATCAGGGGGAAGACACTGAA. It is translated as CAWIAGDQGEDTE. The CDR3 in its entirety is CAWIAGDQGEDTEAFF.

This clone was recorded many times. Coverage ceases 3 residues before the CDR3 finishes, and the germline J gene fills in the end. The chain couples TRBV15 to TRBJ2-7; D may be TRBD2 (7 bases). The ends were cut back, 0 bases at V and 6 bases at J, with 21 bases in the middle. CDR1 is LNHNV, CDR2 YYDKDF, per germline (reference sequence). This CDR3 comprises 17 residues. CDR3 bases read: TGTGCCACCAGCAGAGATTACCGGGGGGCGAAAGGAAGCGAG. Translating it yields CATSRDYRGAKGSE. The entire CDR3 is CATSRDYRGAKGSEQYF.